This T cell receptor beta chain was captured in a study of T cells in localized non-small cell lung cancer. The method was immunoSEQ multiplex PCR; TCRdb's version includes in-frame clones alone and lacks a portion of them. The table includes roughly 3,000 clones, about 20% detected once. This clone was detected a few times. Its antigen is undetermined. Study findings and constraints: Longer overall survival was associated with a higher density of T cells in the blood.

V was pared by 5 bases and J by 0 bases, with 11 bases between. This CDR3 has 15 residues. Germline CDR1 reads MDHEN; CDR2 reads SYDVKM. V and J are TRBV28 and TRBJ2-1; TRBD1 is a possible D gene (5 bases). The sequence was collected from a female donor aged 60 or older with stage II lung adenocarcinoma. The material sequenced was lung tumor tissue, taken before any cancer treatment. The CDR3, as DNA: TGTGCCAGCAGTCTACAGGAGAGCTCCTACAATGAGCAGTTCTTC. Protein: CASSLQESSYNEQFF.